The next 21 T cell receptor delta chains were all read from a single sample in a study of gamma-delta T cells after stem cell transplantation. TCRdb redid the clone calls on the RT-PCR reads with CATT. The table has more than 2,500 delta-chain clones, approximately 22% seen once. The sequenced sample was gamma-delta T cells. These TCRs come from a human donor. It is not recorded whose cells these are; they may come from a transplant donor.

This clone is medium-sized by share. The chain combines TRDV1 with TRDJ1; D is unclear. The CDR3 is 16 residues long. CDR1 is TSWWSYY, CDR2 QGS, per germline. The ends were cut back, 4 bases at V and 3 bases at J, with 18 bases in the middle. Here the CDR3 DNA reads TGTGCTCTTGGGGTTAAAGGTGTATCGGGGTCCGATAAACTCATCTTT. It codes for CALGVKGVSGSDKLIF.

This clone was counted only a few times. A read error likely explains this, since a far larger clone differs by one base. The V gene is TRDV3, the J gene TRDJ1, with 8 bases identical to TRDD3. Germline trimming cut 5 bases from V and 11 bases from J; bases unmatched to any gene: 22. The V gene's germline CDR1 is TVYSNPD and CDR2 GDNSRS (reference sequence). This CDR3 spans 15 amino acids. The CDR3 DNA is TGTGCCCTCCCCATCTCCGACGGCGGGGATACTTACCTCATCTTT. This encodes CALPISDGGDTYLIF.

This clone is categorized as medium-sized. The chain has TRDV2 and TRDJ3; weak D call: TRDD3 (5 bases). V gave up 0 bases and J gave up 3 bases, with 14 bases separating them. Germline CDR1 GEAIGNYY, CDR2 EKD. CDR3 size: 18 residues. Here the CDR3 reads CACDTGGIPVWDTRQMFF. The DNA of the CDR3 is TGTGCCTGTGACACCGGAGGGATTCCCGTCTGGGACACCCGACAGATGTTTTTC.

About this clone: Only one base separates this from a far larger clonotype, so it likely reflects a read error. Other DNA sequences in this sample translate to the same CDR3. The chain combines TRDV1 with TRDJ1; 13 positions agree with TRDD3. V trimming: 3 bases; J trimming: 11 bases; junction bases outside the gene matches: 24. Per the germline V gene, CDR1 is TSWWSYY and CDR2 is QGS. CDR3 size: 20 residues. For the CDR3, the DNA is TGTGCTCTTGGGGACTTTCCTACTGGTAGGACTGGGGGATACGGAAGGAAGCTCATCTTT. Translating it yields CALGDFPTGRTGGYGRKLIF.

This clone was observed a few times. With a far larger clone one base away, a read error is the likely cause. The sample holds other DNA sequences that translate to the same CDR3. The gene calls are TRDV1 and TRDJ1, with a weak D call TRDD3 (8 bases). V was clipped by 3 bases and J by 11 bases, with 37 bases between them. The germline CDR1 and CDR2 sequences are TSWWSYY and QGS. The CDR3 totals 20 residues. The CDR3 region has the DNA TGTGCTCTTGGGGACTTTCCTACCGGTAGGACTGGGGGGTACGGAAGGAAGCTCATCTTT. Its protein product is CALGDFPTGRTGGYGRKLIF.

The chain has TRDV1 and TRDJ1; TRDD3 is a possible D gene (5 bases). The CDR3 is 19 residues long. Between the trimmed V and J ends, which lost 3 bases and 0 bases, there was a span of 23 bases. The germline CDR1 and CDR2 sequences are TSWWSYY and QGS. CDR3: CALGDSLRRHWFYTDKLIF. In DNA form, the CDR3 reads TGTGCTCTTGGGGACTCACTTCGACGTCACTGGTTTTACACCGATAAACTCATCTTT.

In the case of this clone: Possible read error: a much larger clone is one base away. This chain connects TRDV2 to TRDJ1; 7 nucleotides agree with TRDD3. Germline-derived CDR1 and CDR2 are GEAIGNYY and EKD. V lost 0 bases to trimming and J lost 2 bases; unmatched junction nucleotides: 14. The CDR3 runs to 18 residues. The CDR3 loop reads CACDTVGHWGGHTDKLIF. CDR3 coding DNA: TGTGCCTGTGACACCGTGGGACACTGGGGTGGGCATACCGATAAACTCATCTTT.

This clone was counted between two and nine times. The rearrangement joins TRDV1 to TRDJ1, with D hard to call. The CDR3 covers 14 residues. From germline, CDR1 is TSWWSYY and CDR2 QGS. Trimming pared 3 bases from V and 1 base from J, leaving 9 bases between. This CDR3 is CALGEPSGTDKLIF. The CDR3, as DNA: TGTGCTCTTGGGGAGCCCTCAGGCACCGATAAACTCATCTTT.

This chain joins TRDV1 and TRDJ1; 8 bases line up with TRDD3. With 6 bases clipped from V and 3 bases from J, the junction kept 15 bases outside the gene matches. CDR1 is TSWWSYY, CDR2 QGS, per germline. CDR3 length equals 17 residues. The CDR3 region has the DNA TGTGCTCTTGGCCCCCCTACGAAGGGACTGGGGGCCGATAAACTCATCTTT. Amino acids: CALGPPTKGLGADKLIF.

This clone was seen only a few times. CDR3 nucleotides: TGTGCTCTTGGGGAAAGGTCCGCTGAGCGGATCCCAGTGTACACCGATAAACTCATCTTT. Translation gives CALGERSAERIPVYTDKLIF. The V call is TRDV1, the J call TRDJ1; D call uncertain. Germline V gene lookup returns CDR1 TSWWSYY and CDR2 QGS. The CDR3 totals 20 residues. V shed 2 bases and J shed 0 bases, with 25 bases lying between them.

This clone has a single count. A read error likely explains this, since a far larger clone differs by one base. The chain couples TRDV2 to TRDJ1; 11 nucleotides align to TRDD3. The CDR3 runs to 18 residues. Per the germline V gene, CDR1 is GEAIGNYY and CDR2 is EKD. V lost 4 bases, J lost 3 bases, and 15 bases stayed unmatched. The CDR3 sequence: CACERLGDRNQNADKLIF. For the CDR3, the DNA is TGTGCCTGTGAGCGACTGGGGGATAGGAACCAAAACGCCGATAAACTCATCTTT.

In regard to this clone: It differs at one base from a far larger clone, so likely a read error. The sample carries other DNA sequences with the same CDR3. This chain links TRDV2 with TRDJ1, with 7 bases identical to TRDD3. CDR3 length: 20 amino acids. Trimming took 0 bases from V and 2 from J; bases not matched to a gene: 20. Looked up from germline, CDR1 is GEAIGNYY and CDR2 is EKD. The CDR3 nucleotides read TGTGCCTGTGACACCGGTGTCTTTCGATTCAACTGGGGTCTTACCGATAAACTCATCTTT. It is translated as CACDTGVFRFNWGLTDKLIF.

On this clone itself: With only one base between it and a far larger clone, this is likely a read error. Within the sample, other DNA sequences also encode this same CDR3. V gene TRDV1 combines with J gene TRDJ2; no clear D. The germline V and J ends were trimmed by 5 bases and 9 bases, with 7 bases remaining between them. Germline CDR1 is TSWWSYY and CDR2 is QGS. This CDR3 has 11 residues. The DNA for the CDR3 is TGTGCTCTTGGGTCTACCTCACAACTCTTCTTT. Translating gives CALGSTSQLFF.

Relative to its sample, this clone is medium-sized. The chain combines TRDV2 with TRDJ3, with 13 bases identical to TRDD3. The CDR3 extends over 18 amino acids. V was pared by 4 bases and J by 1 base, with 3 bases of the junction left unmatched. Germline loops: CDR1 GEAIGNYY, CDR2 EKD. The CDR3 DNA follows: TGTGCCTGTGATATACTGGGGGATACGTCCTGGGACACCCGACAGATGTTTTTC. Its protein product is CACDILGDTSWDTRQMFF.

This clone was counted between two and nine times. The V call is TRDV3, the J call TRDJ1; TRDD3 aligns across 8 bases. This CDR3 is 20 amino acids long. After removal of 5 bases from V and 0 bases from J, the junction contained 26 bases not matched to a gene. Per the germline V gene, CDR1 is TVYSNPD and CDR2 is GDNSRS (reference sequence). CDR3: CARGWVLPDWGPQYTDKLIF. In DNA form, the CDR3 reads TGTGCCAGGGGGTGGGTCCTACCGGACTGGGGGCCTCAGTACACCGATAAACTCATCTTT.

This clone is judged medium-sized. This CDR3 is also generated by other DNA sequences in the sample. This chain joins TRDV2 and TRDJ1, with 10 bases matching TRDD3. CDR1 is GEAIGNYY, CDR2 EKD, per germline. The J segment lost 0 bases and the V segment lost 1 base, leaving 10 bases of the junction unmatched. The CDR3 loop spans 18 amino acids. In nucleotides, the CDR3 is TGTGCCTGTGACACGCCTAAGGGGGATACGCAACACACCGATAAACTCATCTTT. Its protein is CACDTPKGDTQHTDKLIF.

This chain connects TRDV1 to TRDJ1; 8 nucleotides match TRDD3. CDR1 and CDR2 from the germline V gene are TSWWSYY and QGS. The J segment lost 10 bases and the V segment lost 4 bases, leaving 20 bases of the junction unmatched. The CDR3 is made up of 17 amino acids. The CDR3 loop reads CALGGIPGAIWGKGLIF. The CDR3 region has the DNA TGTGCTCTTGGGGGAATCCCTGGGGCTATCTGGGGGAAAGGACTCATCTTT.

The table lists this clone with a count of one. A much larger clone lies one base from this, so it may be a read error. Other DNA sequences in the same sample also yield this CDR3. The CDR3 reads CALGGPPGPLIF. The DNA for the CDR3 is TGTGCTCTTGGGGGCCCCCCGGGCCCCTTGATCTTT. V and J are TRDV1 and TRDJ4; D is unclear. V lost 4 bases, J lost 9 bases, and 15 bases lay in between. The CDR3 has 12 amino acids. Germline lookup yields CDR1 TSWWSYY and CDR2 QGS.

About this clone: This likely reflects a read error, since a far larger clone is one base away. This chain uses TRDV2 with TRDJ1; no firm D call. From germline, CDR1 is GEAIGNYY and CDR2 EKD. The CDR3 contains 18 residues. CDR3 DNA sequence: TGTGCCTGTGACGATCCCGTAGAAACGCTGGACGACACCGCTAAACTCATCTTT. Translated: CACDDPVETLDDTAKLIF.

By share, this clone counts as medium-sized. V gene TRDV1 combines with J gene TRDJ4, with D possibly being TRDD3 (6 bases). V lost 1 base and J lost 0, with 18 bases in between. CDR1 is TSWWSYY and CDR2 is QGS in the germline V gene. CDR3 length: 17 amino acids. This CDR3 is CALGEQLEWGWARPLIF. The CDR3 DNA reads TGTGCTCTTGGGGAACAGCTAGAGTGGGGATGGGCCAGACCCCTGATCTTT.

This clone counts as medium-sized. This sequence joins TRDV2 and TRDJ1, with D unclear. Trimming removed 6 bases from V and 0 bases from J, with 13 bases in between. Per germline, CDR1 GEAIGNYY and CDR2 EKD. The CDR3 loop spans 14 amino acids. For the CDR3, the DNA is TGTGCCTGTTCTACGCGAAACCACACCGATAAACTCATCTTT. Protein product: CACSTRNHTDKLIF.